This TCR beta chain originates from a study of cytomegalovirus exposure and HLA in healthy donors. Healthy people donating bone marrow made up the donors. This PCR relied on a set of 60 Vbeta primers and 13 Jbeta primers. Profiled with immunoSEQ multiplex PCR; TCRdb holds only in-frame clones, not every one. The repertoire holds about 110,000 clones, nearly 85% seen once, with 5% to 6.5% in the top ten. Trimming shortened V by 2 bases and J by 5 bases, and 12 bases separated the two germline ends. This CDR3 comprises 14 residues. Germline assignment: CDR1 MNHNY and CDR2 SVGAGI (reference sequence). Study findings and constraints: Cytomegalovirus-associated TCR beta chains were listed, numbering some 180. Follow-up analysis later connected one missense variant in DCLRE1C with trimming of TCR beta V- and J-genes. Among the CMV-associated chains, three were confirmed in vitro as specific for CMV antigens.

Regarding this clone: Its antigen is not known.

This sequence was found in a man between 18 and 29 years old in good health and CMV-seronegative. The specimen sequenced was PBMCs. The V and J genes are TRBV6-6 and TRBJ2-5; D possibly corresponds to TRBD2 (5 bases). The CDR3 bases are TGTGCCAGCAGTTACCAAGCCGAGGGTGAGACCCAGTACTTC. Amino acids: CASSYQAEGETQYF.